This paragraph covers one T cell receptor beta chain sequence. This sample is drawn from a study of blood T cell repertoires in COVID-19. Study as a whole: PBMCs, B-cell-depleted T cells, or T cells were the source of the cDNA or gDNA that made up the material.

The CDR3 extends over 13 amino acids. The V and J ends lost 8 bases and 5 bases, in that order; junction bases with no gene match: 5. The V gene's germline CDR1 is LNHDA and CDR2 SQIVND (reference sequence). The study assigned cohorts using participant-reported clinical history. Original methodology: Reference gene primer amplification gave nucleated cell count estimates. TCRdb's copy holds only in-frame clones and misses some; the assay was immunoSEQ multiplex PCR. The V and J calls and clone size come from that table; D and trimming were worked out from the DNA. The table lists 400,000 or so clones, around 87% of them singletons.

The sequenced sample consisted of PBMCs or T cells enriched from blood (not recorded which). V usage is TRBV19 and J usage is TRBJ1-5, with TRBD1 matching 8 bases. The receptor comes from a man aged 40-49 years in a cohort exposed to, infected with or recovered from COVID-19 (not recorded which). The CDR3 spells CASEDRAYQPQHF. The CDR3 coding sequence is TGTGCCAGTGAGGACAGGGCTTATCAGCCCCAGCATTTT.